In this sample, the clone carrying this T cell receptor (beta chain) turned up many times. Its antigen remains unknown. This sample is drawn from a study of T-cell memory formation after mild COVID-19. Study-wide results and caveats: Day 37-peaking second-wave clones had unconfirmed SARS-CoV-2 specificity.

TCRdb used MiXCR to reprocess the 5' RACE reads, holding one entry per CDR3 protein. This sample has 150,000 or so distinct CDR3 sequences; approximately 15% occur once, and the top ten carry around an eighth. Trimming shortened V by 5 bases and J by 4 bases, and 15 bases separated the two germline ends. The germline V gene encodes CDR1 SGHTA and CDR2 FQGNSA. The CDR3 runs to 16 residues. The gene calls are TRBV7-2 and TRBJ1-6; no reliable D call. Sequences were obtained from PBMCs or a T cell subset sorted from them (not recorded which). This TCR derives from an adult woman who had mild COVID-19 (a few samples of this study predate the infection). Cell type and time point are not known. The CDR3 loop reads CASSLEYNRYNSPLHF. Here the CDR3 DNA reads TGTGCCAGCAGCCTGGAGTACAACAGATATAATTCACCCCTCCACTTT.